This TCR beta chain was retrieved from a study of blood T cell repertoires in COVID-19. Study as a whole: Spain, Italy and the United States supplied samples that represented acute and convalescent COVID-19. In each case, the material was cDNA or gDNA derived from T cells, B-cell-depleted T cells, or PBMCs.

Original processing methods: Estimation of nucleated cell counts was performed using reference gene primer amplification. Profiling relied on immunoSEQ multiplex PCR, and the TCRdb table lists in-frame clones only, not all of them. Clone size and V and J calls were adopted from that table, with D and trimming inferred from the DNA. The table includes about 210,000 clones, about 83% detected once. V lost 3 bases and J 4 bases, leaving 13 bases between the germline ends. Germline CDR1 reads SEHNR; CDR2 reads FQNEAQ (reference sequence). CDR3 size: 15 residues. The source material was peripheral blood. This chain joins TRBV7-9 and TRBJ2-1; possible D gene TRBD1, 5 bases. The TCR sequence derives from a woman in her forties or fifties with acute or convalescent COVID-19. The CDR3 coding sequence is TGTGCCAGCAGCTTGGGTCAGGGCGATTACAATGAGCAGTTCTTC. Protein: CASSLGQGDYNEQFF.